The 26 T cell receptor beta chains below come from one sample, sequenced in a study of early T cells in non-severe SARS-CoV-2 infection. TCRdb recomputed calls from the 5' RACE reads with MiXCR, one row per CDR3 protein. The table includes 35,000 to 45,000 distinct CDR3 sequences, 9% to 15% detected once. The sequencing input was whole blood. These receptors were collected from an adult who was a healthcare worker with PCR-confirmed SARS-CoV-2 infection or an uninfected control (not recorded which).

This clonotype was seen only a few times. This chain uses TRBV11-2 with TRBJ2-7; 7 bases are shared with TRBD1. The CDR3 covers 18 residues. V lost 4 bases to trimming and J lost 1 base; unmatched junction nucleotides: 16. Germline V gives CDR1 SGHAT, CDR2 FQNNGV. This chain's CDR3 is CASSSYPASGQVSYEQYF. The CDR3 DNA is TGTGCCAGCAGCTCCTACCCGGCGAGCGGACAGGTTTCCTACGAGCAGTACTTC.

This clonotype was observed a few times. The J gene is TRBJ1-2, the V gene TRBV7-9; no reliable D call. Germline V gene sequence: CDR1 SEHNR, CDR2 FQNEAQ (reference sequence). Trimming took off 5 bases at V and 2 bases at J, with 6 bases between the two ends. CDR3 length: 12 residues. Here the CDR3 reads CASSRNNYGYTF. In nucleotides, the CDR3 is TGTGCCAGCAGCCGGAACAACTATGGCTACACCTTC. Using reference TRBV7-9 and TRBJ1-2 for the parts outside the CDR3, the full variable domain is DTGVSQNPRHKITKRGQNVTFRCDPISEHNRLYWYRQTLGQGPEFLTYFQNEAQLEKSRLLSDRFSAERPKGSFSTLEIQRTEQGDSAMYLCASSRNNYGYTFGSGTRLTVV.

This clonotype was observed many times. The rearrangement joins TRBV20-1 to TRBJ1-1; D gene uncertain. The V gene's germline CDR1 is DFQATT and CDR2 SNEGSKA (reference sequence). The CDR3 runs to 10 residues. Trimming took 7 bases from V and 3 from J, leaving 6 bases between them. The CDR3 region is CSGHDTEAFF. The CDR3 DNA follows: TGCAGTGGGCATGACACTGAAGCTTTCTTT.

There are a few counts of this clonotype. The rearrangement uses TRBV28 and TRBJ1-2; 10 bases line up with TRBD1. With 4 bases clipped from V and 4 bases from J, the junction kept 3 bases outside the gene matches. The CDR3 runs to 14 residues. The germline V gene has CDR1 MDHEN and CDR2 SYDVKM. In nucleotides, the CDR3 is TGTGCCAGCAGTTCCGGGACAGGGGCCTATGGCTACACCTTC. It codes for CASSSGTGAYGYTF.

The chain has TRBV6-6 and TRBJ2-3, with D perhaps matching TRBD2 (6 bases). Deletions cut 7 bases from V and 4 bases from J, with 24 bases between. CDR1 is MNHNY and CDR2 is SVGAGI in the germline V gene (reference sequence). This CDR3 spans 17 amino acids. This CDR3 reads CASTRGAVWLGADTQYF. In nucleotides, the CDR3 is TGTGCCAGCACCCGCGGGGCCGTCTGGCTCGGGGCAGATACGCAGTATTTT.

The chain joins TRBV4-1 to TRBJ2-3; TRBD2 aligns across 9 bases. This CDR3 comprises 15 residues. V lost 8 bases, J lost 5 bases, and 11 bases stayed unmatched. Germline V gene data show CDR1 as MGHRA and CDR2 as YSYEKL. CDR3 bases: TGCGCCAGCCAAGGGAGGCGGGGGGGCGAAGATACGCAGTATTTT. Translation: CASQGRRGGEDTQYF.

This clonotype has a handful of counts. V is TRBV5-4 and J is TRBJ2-1, with 10 positions matching TRBD2. The CDR3 covers 16 residues. Germline-derived CDR1 and CDR2 are SGHNT and YYREEE (reference sequence). Unmatched junction bases numbered 7, after V lost 2 bases and J lost 5 bases. The CDR3 protein is CASSFPGLAANNEQFF. Written as DNA, the CDR3 is TGTGCCAGCAGCTTTCCAGGACTAGCGGCAAACAATGAGCAGTTCTTC.

Only a few counts were recorded for this clonotype. V and J are TRBV7-9 and TRBJ1-1; 8 nucleotides line up with TRBD1. The CDR3 covers 15 residues. The germline V gene encodes CDR1 SEHNR and CDR2 FQNEAQ (reference sequence). Trimming removed 1 base from V and 8 bases from J; junction bases left unmatched: 9. CDR3 amino acids: CASSLEGAGDREAFF. In nucleotides, the CDR3 is TGTGCCAGCAGCTTAGAGGGGGCCGGGGACAGGGAAGCTTTCTTT.

This clonotype has at least ten counts. The chain couples TRBV2 to TRBJ2-1; D might be TRBD2 (6 bases). Trimming pared 7 bases from V and 4 bases from J, leaving 14 bases between. There are 14 residues in the CDR3. The germline CDR1 and CDR2 sequences are SNHLY and FYNNEI. The CDR3 protein is CASIRRTIYNEQFF. CDR3 nucleotides: TGTGCCAGCATCAGAAGGACTATATACAATGAGCAGTTCTTC.

Turning to this clonotype: The junction does not match germline at one end; this may be a read error. The J gene is TRBJ2-5, the V gene TRBV20-1; tentatively, D is TRBD1 or TRBD2 (5 bases each). Germline CDR1 DFQATT, CDR2 SNEGSKA (reference sequence). CDR3 length: 11 amino acids. The CDR3, as DNA: TGCAGTGCACGGGACCAGGAGACCCAGTACTTC. Translating gives CSARDQETQYF.

This clonotype was recorded at least ten times. The chain combines TRBV4-1 with TRBJ2-3, with TRBD2 matching over 12 bases. There are 20 residues in the CDR3. The V segment lost 4 bases and the J segment 0 bases; nucleotides outside the gene matches: 14. Germline-derived CDR1 and CDR2 are MGHRA and YSYEKL. In nucleotides, the CDR3 is TGCGCCAGCAGCCTACTTCCAGGGACTAGCGGGTTCACTAGCACAGATACGCAGTATTTT. This sequence encodes CASSLLPGTSGFTSTDTQYF.

Only a few counts were recorded for this clonotype. In nucleotides, the CDR3 is TGTGCCAGCAGCCTCTCTTTTAGCTCAACTAATGAAAAACTGTTTTTT. Residues: CASSLSFSSTNEKLFF. The chain couples TRBV4-2 to TRBJ1-4; D is unresolved. This CDR3 comprises 16 residues. Trimming stripped 4 bases from V and 0 bases from J, with 12 bases between. CDR1 and CDR2 (germline): LGHNA, YNFKEQ.

V usage is TRBV7-2 and J usage is TRBJ1-2; D not certain. With 1 base removed from V and 3 bases from J, the gap between germline ends came to 6 bases. CDR1 is SGHTA and CDR2 is FQGNSA in the germline V gene. There are 13 residues in the CDR3. The DNA for the CDR3 is TGTGCCAGCAGCTTAGGGCAGGACTATGGCTACACCTTC. Its protein is CASSLGQDYGYTF.

This clonotype was detected ten times or more. The chain uses TRBV7-6 and TRBJ2-2; 8 positions agree with TRBD2. J was trimmed by 5 bases and V by 6 bases; bases with no gene match: 11. The CDR3 is made up of 16 amino acids. Per germline, CDR1 SGHVS and CDR2 FNYEAQ. The CDR3 region has the DNA TGTGCCAGCAGACCCCTGCGGGGGGCTTGGACCGGGGAGCTGTTTTTT. Translated: CASRPLRGAWTGELFF.

The chain joins TRBV6-2 or TRBV6-3 to TRBJ2-6; the match to TRBD2 covers 9 bases. Germline V gene lookup returns CDR1 MNHEY and CDR2 SVGEGT. The CDR3 totals 16 residues. V was clipped by 6 bases and J by 0 bases; unmatched bases: 3. The CDR3 protein is CASRAGGPSGANVLTF. CDR3 nucleotides: TGTGCCAGCAGGGCGGGAGGGCCCTCTGGGGCCAACGTCCTGACTTTC.

This clonotype was seen ten or more times. This chain connects TRBV7-6 to TRBJ1-6; TRBD1 is a possible D gene (5 bases). The V gene's germline CDR1 is SGHVS and CDR2 FNYEAQ. Trimming left V 5 bases short and J 1 base short, with 9 bases between. CDR3 size: 15 residues. This CDR3 reads CASSKNRSYNSPLHF. The CDR3 region has the DNA TGTGCCAGCAGCAAGAACAGGTCCTATAATTCACCCCTCCACTTT.

The chain is built from TRBV28 and TRBJ2-7; D is unresolved. Trimming pared 6 bases from V and 3 bases from J, leaving 9 bases between. CDR3 length: 12 residues. From germline, CDR1 is MDHEN and CDR2 SYDVKM. The CDR3 coding sequence is TGTGCCAGCAGAGGTCGCGTCTACGAGCAGTACTTC. Protein: CASRGRVYEQYF.

This clonotype was counted at least ten times. The V gene is TRBV11-2, the J gene TRBJ2-4; no definite D call. CDR3 size: 16 residues. CDR1 SGHAT and CDR2 FQNNGV come from the germline V gene. With 2 bases removed from V and 0 bases from J, the gap between germline ends came to 11 bases. The CDR3, as DNA: TGTGCCAGCAGCTTAACGACACCAATAGCCAAAAACATTCAGTACTTC. Translated, it gives CASSLTTPIAKNIQYF.

At least ten counts were recorded for this clonotype. The V call is TRBV4-1, the J call TRBJ2-5, with D possibly matching TRBD2 (7 bases). CDR1 MGHRA and CDR2 YSYEKL come from the germline V gene. The CDR3 length is 13 residues. Trimming stripped 5 bases from V and 9 bases from J, with 16 bases between. The CDR3 DNA is TGCGCCAGCAGCGCTCCAGGAGGGGGGGCCCAGTACTTC. Translation: CASSAPGGGAQYF.

The rearrangement joins TRBV7-2 to TRBJ1-5, with D maybe TRBD1 (5 bases). Germline V gene lookup returns CDR1 SGHTA and CDR2 FQGNSA. Trimming left V 5 bases short and J 5 bases short, with 10 bases between. This CDR3 region has 13 residues. The CDR3 protein is CASSDGTDQPQHF. In DNA form, the CDR3 reads TGTGCCAGCAGCGACGGGACTGATCAGCCCCAGCATTTT.

The rearrangement uses TRBV7-2 and TRBJ1-5; tentatively, D is TRBD1 (6 bases). There are 13 residues in the CDR3. Trimming took 7 bases from V and 7 from J, leaving 14 bases between them. The germline CDR1 and CDR2 sequences are SGHTA and FQGNSA. CDR3: CASTQGSGQPQHF. The CDR3 DNA reads TGTGCCAGCACGCAGGGGTCAGGGCAGCCCCAGCATTTT.

This chain joins TRBV4-3 and TRBJ1-3; D possibly corresponds to TRBD1 (5 bases). Looked up from germline, CDR1 is LGHNA and CDR2 is YSLEER. The CDR3 runs to 15 residues. V gave up 0 bases and J gave up 8 bases, with 14 bases separating them. CDR3 sequence reads: CASSQDRGTLYTIYF. The CDR3 DNA is TGCGCCAGCAGCCAAGATCGAGGGACCTTATACACCATATATTTT.

This clonotype has just a few counts. The chain uses TRBV18 and TRBJ1-4; D remains ambiguous. The CDR3 length is 14 residues. Trimming left V 3 bases short and J 4 bases short, with 9 bases between. CDR1 and CDR2 (germline): KGHSH, LQKENI. This CDR3 is CASSPGLNNEKLFF. The CDR3 DNA reads TGTGCCAGCTCACCGGGCCTTAATAATGAAAAACTGTTTTTT.

The table lists this clonotype with many counts. The V gene is TRBV5-4, the J gene TRBJ2-7, with 7 positions matching TRBD2. CDR1 and CDR2 (germline): SGHNT, YYREEE (reference sequence). The V segment lost 5 bases and the J segment 3 bases; nucleotides outside the gene matches: 8. The CDR3 sequence is 14 residues long. CDR3 protein: CASSSTSANYEQYF. In nucleotides, the CDR3 is TGTGCCAGCAGTTCTACTAGCGCGAACTACGAGCAGTACTTC. The full variable domain, with the rest looked up from reference TRBV5-4 and TRBJ2-7, is ETGVTQSPTHLIKTRGQQVTLRCSSQSGHNTVSWYQQALGQGPQFIFQYYREEENGRGNFPPRFSGLQFPNYSSELNVNALELDDSALYLCASSSTSANYEQYFGPGTRLTVT.

This clonotype was observed at least ten times. The chain carries TRBV7-8 and TRBJ2-3; possibly TRBD1 for D (5 bases). V gave up 6 bases and J gave up 1 base, with 11 bases separating them. This CDR3 spans 14 amino acids. The germline CDR1 and CDR2 sequences are SGHVS and FQNEAQ. The DNA for the CDR3 is TGTGCCAGCAGGGCGACAGAGGGCACAGATACGCAGTATTTT. It encodes CASRATEGTDTQYF.

This clonotype was observed a handful of times. The chain combines TRBV5-5 with TRBJ2-5, with D maybe TRBD1 (6 bases). Trimming removed 1 base at V and 1 base at J, with 8 bases between. This CDR3 comprises 14 residues. Germline-derived CDR1 and CDR2 are SGHKS and YYEKEE (reference sequence). The CDR3, as DNA: TGTGCCAGCAGCTTGTGGACAGCCCAAGAGACCCAGTACTTC. Translated, it gives CASSLWTAQETQYF.